Presented here are 22 T cell receptor beta chains from one specimen sequenced in a study of cytomegalovirus exposure and HLA in healthy donors. 60 Vbeta and 13 Jbeta primers were used in PCR. Sequencing used immunoSEQ multiplex PCR; TCRdb keeps in-frame clones, though not all of them. The sample lists roughly 93,000 clones; around 80% were seen once. Specimen: PBMCs. These receptors were taken from a human donor in good health.

CDR3 amino acids: CASSQDSGSGFLSPLHF. The CDR3 bases are TGCGCCAGCAGCCAAGATAGTGGATCGGGGTTTCTTTCACCCCTCCACTTT. The chain links TRBV4-3 to TRBJ1-6; no definite D call. Trimming left V 0 bases short and J 9 bases short, with 18 bases between. From germline, CDR1 is LGHNA and CDR2 YSLEER. The CDR3 spans 17 residues.

The chain combines TRBV18 with TRBJ1-2; D not certain. V was cut by 3 bases and J by 3 bases, with 8 bases left in between. CDR1 and CDR2 from the germline V gene are KGHSH and LQKENI. This CDR3 spans 13 amino acids. CDR3 sequence (DNA): TGTGCCAGCTCACCCGACAAATACTATGGCTACACCTTC. The encoded protein is CASSPDKYYGYTF.

V and J are TRBV25-1 and TRBJ2-5; the match to TRBD2 covers 10 bases. This CDR3 contains 16 residues. The V segment lost 2 bases and the J segment 5 bases; nucleotides outside the gene matches: 8. Germline V gives CDR1 MGHDK, CDR2 SYGVNS. The CDR3: CASSEGASGGWETQYF. The CDR3, as DNA: TGTGCCAGCAGTGAAGGGGCTAGCGGGGGATGGGAGACCCAGTACTTC. The whole variable domain, remainder taken from reference TRBV25-1 and TRBJ2-5, is EADIYQTPRYLVIGTGKKITLECSQTMGHDKMYWYQQDPGMELHLIHYSYGVNSTEKGDLSSESTVSRIRTEHFPLTLESARPSHTSQYLCASSEGASGGWETQYFGPGTRLLVL.

V is TRBV29-1 and J is TRBJ1-1; D not certain. In germline, CDR1 is SQVTM, CDR2 ANQGSEA. The CDR3 sequence is 13 residues long. V dropped 1 base and J dropped 1 base, with 7 bases sitting between them. The chain's CDR3 is CSVEGNRNTEAFF. DNA for the CDR3: TGCAGCGTTGAAGGCAACAGGAACACTGAAGCTTTCTTT.

The V call is TRBV6-1, the J call TRBJ2-5; 9 bases fit TRBD2. The J call is uncertain, as TRBJ2-7 better fits the DNA end. The CDR3 sequence is 16 residues long. Germline V CDR1 and CDR2: MNHNS, SASEGT. CDR3 residues: CASSGFLAGTSYEQYF. The DNA of the CDR3 is TGTGCCAGCAGTGGGTTCCTAGCGGGGACATCCTACGAGCAGTACTTC.

CDR3 in DNA: TGTGCCAGCAGTTTCGTTAGCGGAAACTACGAGCAGTACTTC. Translated: CASSFVSGNYEQYF. The rearrangement links TRBV6-5 to TRBJ2-7; tentatively, D is TRBD2 (6 bases). Germline loops: CDR1 MNHEY, CDR2 SVGAGI. This CDR3 spans 14 amino acids. Trimming shortened V by 4 bases and J by 3 bases, and 13 bases separated the two germline ends.

V usage is TRBV19 and J usage is TRBJ2-6; a possible D gene is TRBD1 (6 bases). V shed 6 bases and J shed 0 bases, with 9 bases lying between them. Germline V lookup: CDR1 LNHDA, CDR2 SQIVND (reference sequence). The CDR3 runs to 15 residues. CDR3: CASSEGVSGANVLTF. CDR3 sequence (DNA): TGTGCCAGTAGCGAGGGGGTCTCTGGGGCCAACGTCCTGACTTTC.

The chain links TRBV11-3 to TRBJ2-5; TRBD1 might be the D (5 bases). V shed 4 bases and J shed 1 base, with 16 bases lying between them. CDR1 is SGHNT, CDR2 YENEEA, per germline. The CDR3 extends over 16 amino acids. For the CDR3, the DNA is TGTGCCAGCAGCTCAGGTGGGGCAGTTGCCCAAGAGACCCAGTACTTC. This gives the protein CASSSGGAVAQETQYF.

V usage is TRBV5-1 and J usage is TRBJ1-4; D uncertain. V was trimmed by 7 bases and J by 0 bases, leaving 13 bases between them. The CDR3 contains 15 residues. Germline loops: CDR1 SGHRS, CDR2 YFSETQ. The CDR3 nucleotides are TGCGCCAGCGGCCCCGATCCGCCAACTAATGAAAAACTGTTTTTT. Encoded protein: CASGPDPPTNEKLFF.

The CDR3 protein is CASSEMGGRGTDTQYF. The CDR3, as DNA: TGTGCCAGCAGTGAAATGGGCGGGAGGGGCACAGATACGCAGTATTTT. The chain joins TRBV2 to TRBJ2-3, with TRBD2 matching over 9 bases. Germline V gene data show CDR1 as SNHLY and CDR2 as FYNNEI. CDR3 length equals 16 residues. Losses at the gene ends were 2 bases for V and 1 base for J; bases not matched to a gene: 4.

J is TRBJ2-7 and V is TRBV7-8; 12 bases are a match to TRBD2. CDR1 SGHVS and CDR2 FQNEAQ come from the germline V gene. The ends lost 4 bases at V and 1 base at J; junction bases unmatched: 5. The CDR3 totals 16 residues. This CDR3 reads CASSYMGLAGSYEQYF. CDR3 DNA: TGTGCCAGCAGCTATATGGGACTAGCGGGTTCCTACGAGCAGTACTTC.

The chain combines TRBV11-2 with TRBJ2-1; maybe TRBD2 (5 bases). V lost 4 bases, J lost 8 bases, and 18 bases lay in between. Looked up from germline, CDR1 is SGHAT and CDR2 is FQNNGV. CDR3 length: 15 amino acids. The CDR3: CASSSLAGPGYEQFF. The DNA of the CDR3 is TGTGCCAGCAGCTCCCTGGCGGGTCCTGGGTATGAGCAGTTCTTC. The whole variable domain, filled in from reference TRBV11-2 and TRBJ2-1, reads EAGVAQSPRYKIIEKRQSVAFWCNPISGHATLYWYQQILGQGPKLLIQFQNNGVVDDSQLPKDRFSAERLKGVDSTLKIQPAKLEDSAVYLCASSSLAGPGYEQFFGPGTRLTVL.

This chain uses TRBV21-1 with TRBJ2-7; TRBD2 is the table's D call, not checked against the DNA. TRBV21-1 is an annotated pseudogene. The CDR3 consists of 16 residues. This CDR3 is CASSINSGRSTYEQYF. The CDR3 DNA reads TGTGCCAGCAGCATAAATAGCGGGAGAAGCACGTACGAGCAGTACTTC.

V gene TRBV5-6 combines with J gene TRBJ2-2; D uncertain. With 4 bases removed from V and 5 bases from J, the gap between germline ends came to 6 bases. Germline values: CDR1 SGHDT, CDR2 YYEEEE. The CDR3 loop spans 12 amino acids. CDR3 residues: CASSRRTGELFF. CDR3 nucleotides: TGTGCCAGCAGCCGGAGAACCGGGGAGCTGTTTTTT. Together with reference TRBV5-6 and TRBJ2-2, the CDR3 gives the full variable domain: DAGVTQSPTHLIKTRGQQVTLRCSPKSGHDTVSWYQQALGQGPQFIFQYYEEEERQRGNFPDRFSGHQFPNYSSELNVNALLLGDSALYLCASSRRTGELFFGEGSRLTVL.

This chain joins TRBV6-4 and TRBJ2-2; 9 positions agree with TRBD1. This CDR3 has 14 amino acids. V trimming: 6 bases; J trimming: 4 bases; junction bases outside the gene matches: 3. Germline V gene data show CDR1 as MRHNA and CDR2 as SNTAGT. Here the CDR3 reads CASRQGAVTGELFF. CDR3 sequence (DNA): TGTGCCAGCAGACAGGGGGCAGTCACCGGGGAGCTGTTTTTT.

This chain links TRBV20-1 with TRBJ2-5; D gene unclear. Per the germline V gene, CDR1 is DFQATT and CDR2 is SNEGSKA (reference sequence). V was cut by 4 bases and J by 4 bases, with 7 bases left in between. The CDR3 is made up of 11 amino acids. The CDR3 loop reads CSAKWRETQYF. The CDR3 DNA reads TGCAGTGCTAAGTGGAGAGAGACCCAGTACTTC.

The genes are TRBV10-2 and TRBJ1-1; D not resolved. Trimming took 7 bases from V and 1 from J, leaving 10 bases between them. The CDR3 runs to 13 residues. Germline CDR1 and CDR2: WSHSY and SAAADI. DNA of the CDR3: TGCGCCAGCATCTTTGCGGAGAACACTGAAGCTTTCTTT. Protein product: CASIFAENTEAFF.

This chain connects TRBV25-1 to TRBJ1-1; 11 positions agree with TRBD1. This CDR3 contains 15 residues. Germline-derived CDR1 and CDR2 are MGHDK and SYGVNS. The V gene end was trimmed by 7 bases and the J gene end by 0 bases; junction bases not matched to a gene: 4. DNA of the CDR3: TGTGCCAGCAAGGGACAGGGGGTTTTGAACACTGAAGCTTTCTTT. As protein: CASKGQGVLNTEAFF.

This sequence joins TRBV5-1 and TRBJ2-1; D is possibly TRBD2 (6 bases). CDR1 and CDR2 (germline): SGHRS, YFSETQ. V was pared by 4 bases and J by 9 bases, with 8 bases between. CDR3 length: 11 amino acids. The CDR3 here is CASSTGGEQFF. In DNA form, the CDR3 reads TGCGCCAGCAGCACCGGGGGTGAGCAGTTCTTC.

This chain uses TRBV4-1 with TRBJ2-3; 11 bases match TRBD2. Germline loops: CDR1 MGHRA, CDR2 YSYEKL. V lost 0 bases, J lost 0 bases, and 5 bases stayed unmatched. There are 18 residues in the CDR3. This chain's CDR3 is CASSQDSGRAISTDTQYF. The CDR3 DNA reads as TGCGCCAGCAGCCAAGATAGCGGGAGGGCCATAAGCACAGATACGCAGTATTTT.

V is TRBV19 and J is TRBJ2-3; 11 bases match TRBD1. The trim removed 6 bases at V and 5 bases at J, leaving 10 bases unmatched. The CDR3 loop spans 16 amino acids. Looked up from germline, CDR1 is LNHDA and CDR2 is SQIVND (reference sequence). The CDR3 spells CASSPTPGQGGDTQYF. As DNA, the CDR3 is TGTGCCAGTAGCCCAACTCCGGGACAGGGGGGAGATACGCAGTATTTT. Variable domain in full (rest from reference TRBV19 and TRBJ2-3): DGGITQSPKYLFRKEGQNVTLSCEQNLNHDAMYWYRQDPGQGLRLIYYSQIVNDFQKGDIAEGYSVSREKKESFPLTVTSAQKNPTAFYLCASSPTPGQGGDTQYFGPGTRLTVL.

V usage is TRBV9 and J usage is TRBJ1-4, with D possibly TRBD1 on 6 matching bases. The CDR3 spans 14 residues. The germline gives CDR1 SGDLS, CDR2 YYNGEE. The V end was cut by 0 bases, the J end by 7 bases, with 10 bases between. The CDR3 sequence is CASSVGQGLEKLFF. CDR3 bases: TGTGCCAGCAGCGTAGGTCAGGGGCTTGAAAAACTGTTTTTT. The complete variable domain, with remaining parts taken from reference TRBV9 and TRBJ1-4, reads DSGVTQTPKHLITATGQRVTLRCSPRSGDLSVYWYQQSLDQGLQFLIQYYNGEERAKGNILERFSAQQFPDLHSELNLSSLELGDSALYFCASSVGQGLEKLFFGSGTQLSVL.